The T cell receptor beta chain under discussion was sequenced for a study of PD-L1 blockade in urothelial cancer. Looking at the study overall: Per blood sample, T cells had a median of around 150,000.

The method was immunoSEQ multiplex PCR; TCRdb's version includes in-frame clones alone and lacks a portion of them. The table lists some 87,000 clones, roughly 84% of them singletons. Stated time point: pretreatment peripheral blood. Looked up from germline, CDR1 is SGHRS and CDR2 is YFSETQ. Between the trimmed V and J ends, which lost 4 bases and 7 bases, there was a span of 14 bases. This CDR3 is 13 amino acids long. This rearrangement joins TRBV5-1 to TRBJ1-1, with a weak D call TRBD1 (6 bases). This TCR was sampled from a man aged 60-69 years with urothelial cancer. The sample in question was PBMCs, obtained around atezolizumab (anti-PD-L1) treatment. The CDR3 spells CASSLGADDEAFF. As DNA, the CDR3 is TGCGCCAGCAGCCTGGGGGCTGATGATGAAGCTTTCTTT.